Included here is one TCR beta chain sequence, with context. Original analysis: Amplifying reference gene primers gave estimates of nucleated cell counts. Using immunoSEQ multiplex PCR, the repertoire was profiled, and TCRdb retains in-frame clones only, with some absent. That table is the source of V, J and clone size, and D and trimming were worked out from the DNA. This table has roughly 190,000 clones, 60% to 85% appearing once. This specimen belongs to a study of blood T cell repertoires in COVID-19. Turning to the study itself: The origin of the acute and convalescent COVID-19 samples was the United States, Italy and Spain. PBMCs, B-cell-depleted T cells, or T cells were the source of the cDNA or gDNA that made up the material.

The germline CDR1 and CDR2 sequences are LGHNA and YSLEER. The CDR3 is 17 amino acids. Trimming removed 2 bases from V and 5 bases from J; junction bases left unmatched: 10. Input material: peripheral blood. The chain carries TRBV4-3 and TRBJ2-3, with 10 bases fitting TRBD2. This sequence originates from a woman in her forties or fifties with active or convalescent COVID-19. The DNA for the CDR3 is TGCGCCAGCAGCCAACTATTTTCTAGCGGGAGTCTAGATACGCAGTATTTT. Translated, it gives CASSQLFSSGSLDTQYF.